A selection of T cell receptor beta chains follows, all from one sample in a study of a mutant IDH1 vaccine in newly diagnosed glioma. Generated by immunoSEQ multiplex PCR, the TCRdb table keeps only in-frame clones and is missing some. The table lists 70,000 or so clones, around 82% of them singletons. Sequencing used peripheral blood mononuclear cells (PBMCs), obtained from a glioma patient treated with radiotherapy, temozolomide or both. These receptors were obtained from a woman aged 18-29 years with glioma. Some clones in this sample may be carry-over from other donors' samples. CDR3s include the opening cysteine and the closing phenylalanine or tryptophan. D genes are given only for firm matches.

J gene	V gene	D gene	CDR3 DNA	CDR3 protein
TRBJ2-7	TRBV30	-	TGTGCCTGGAGTGCAGGGGAGAACGAGCAGTACTTC	CAWSAGENEQYF
TRBJ2-3	TRBV7-9	TRBD1	TGTGCCAGCAGCCCAGGGGCAGGGGGAAAAGATACGCAGTATTTT	CASSPGAGGKDTQYF
TRBJ2-6	TRBV5-1	TRBD1	TGCGCCAGCAGCCTCAGGACAGGGGACTCTGGGGCCAACGTCCTGACTTTC	CASSLRTGDSGANVLTF
TRBJ1-4	TRBV6-1	-	TGTGCCAGCGGAATTCAGGGAGATGAAAAACTGTTTTTT	CASGIQGDEKLFF
TRBJ2-7	TRBV10-3	-	TGTGCCATCAGTGAGGGGGCCCCCCCCACTTACTTC	CAISEGAPPTYF
TRBJ2-7	TRBV27	-	TGTGCCAGCAGCCTCGGGATCTTATACGAGCAGTACTTC	CASSLGILYEQYF
TRBJ1-2	TRBV2	TRBD1	TGTGCCAGCAGTTTAACCGGGACAGGGGATGGCTACACCTTC	CASSLTGTGDGYTF
TRBJ2-3	TRBV10-1	TRBD2	TGCGCCAGCAGCCCGGGACTAGCGGGAGCAGATACGCAGTATTTT	CASSPGLAGADTQYF
TRBJ1-2	TRBV28	-	TGTGCCAGCAGTTCCGGGGGAGGTGGCTACACCTTC	CASSSGGGGYTF
TRBJ1-4	TRBV2	-	TGTGCCAGCAAGGTCGTTGCAACTAATGAAAAACTGTTTTTT	CASKVVATNEKLFF